The T cell receptor beta chain under discussion was sequenced for a study of blood T cell repertoires in COVID-19. Study in general: Acute and convalescent COVID-19 specimens originated in the United States, Italy and Spain. PBMCs, B-cell-depleted T cells, or T cells provided the cDNA or gDNA that made up the material.

The V gene lost 4 bases and the J gene lost 5 bases, with 9 bases spanning the gap. The germline V gene encodes CDR1 SGHNT and CDR2 YYREEE (reference sequence). The CDR3 is made up of 12 amino acids. Cohort allocation depended upon clinical history that participants reported. Contact with a PCR-confirmed or clinician-diagnosed COVID-19 case occurred within 2 weeks of entry. Some clones are missing from TCRdb's copy, which holds only in-frame ones; the method was immunoSEQ multiplex PCR. Here the sample spans approximately 140,000 clones, 84% being singletons. This clone was found once. The TCR was taken from a woman in her 50s who had been exposed to COVID-19. The gene calls are TRBV5-4 and TRBJ1-1; D may be TRBD1 (5 bases). The sample was PBMCs or T cells enriched from blood (not recorded which). Here the CDR3 reads CASSGYRTEAFF. CDR3 coding DNA: TGTGCCAGCAGCGGATACAGGACTGAAGCTTTCTTT.